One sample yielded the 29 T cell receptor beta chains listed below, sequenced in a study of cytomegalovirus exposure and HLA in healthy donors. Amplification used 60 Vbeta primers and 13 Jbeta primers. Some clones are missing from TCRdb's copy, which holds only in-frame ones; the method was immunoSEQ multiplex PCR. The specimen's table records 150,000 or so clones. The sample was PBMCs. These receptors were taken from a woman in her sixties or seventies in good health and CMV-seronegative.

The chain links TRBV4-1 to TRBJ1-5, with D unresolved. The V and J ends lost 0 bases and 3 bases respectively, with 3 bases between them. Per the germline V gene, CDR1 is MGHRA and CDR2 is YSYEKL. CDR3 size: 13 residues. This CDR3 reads CASSQDYNQPQHF. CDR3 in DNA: TGCGCCAGCAGCCAAGACTACAATCAGCCCCAGCATTTT.

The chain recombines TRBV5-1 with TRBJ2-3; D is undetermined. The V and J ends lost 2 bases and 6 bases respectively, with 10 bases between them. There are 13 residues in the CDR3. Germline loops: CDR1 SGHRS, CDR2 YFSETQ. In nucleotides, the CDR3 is TGCGCCAGCAGCTTAGCAGGCCCGGATACGCAGTATTTT. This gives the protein CASSLAGPDTQYF.

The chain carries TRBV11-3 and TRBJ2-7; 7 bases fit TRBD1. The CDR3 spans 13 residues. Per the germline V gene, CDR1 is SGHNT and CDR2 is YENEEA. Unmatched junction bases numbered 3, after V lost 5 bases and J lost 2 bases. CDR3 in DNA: TGTGCCAGCAGCCAGGGACAGACCTACGAGCAGTACTTC. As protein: CASSQGQTYEQYF.

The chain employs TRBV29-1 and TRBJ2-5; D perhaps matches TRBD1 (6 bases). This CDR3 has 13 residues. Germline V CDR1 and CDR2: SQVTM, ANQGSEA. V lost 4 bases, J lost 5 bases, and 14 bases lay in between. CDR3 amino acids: CSVVRGFKETQYF. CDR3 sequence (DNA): TGCAGCGTTGTGAGGGGGTTTAAGGAGACCCAGTACTTC.

CDR3 in DNA: TGTGCCAGCAGCTTTCCCACCTACGAGCAGTACTTC. Translation: CASSFPTYEQYF. V usage is TRBV7-9 and J usage is TRBJ2-7; D is unclear. CDR3 length equals 12 residues. V lost 3 bases to trimming and J lost 2 bases, with 5 bases between them. Germline V lookup: CDR1 SEHNR, CDR2 FQNEAQ (reference sequence).

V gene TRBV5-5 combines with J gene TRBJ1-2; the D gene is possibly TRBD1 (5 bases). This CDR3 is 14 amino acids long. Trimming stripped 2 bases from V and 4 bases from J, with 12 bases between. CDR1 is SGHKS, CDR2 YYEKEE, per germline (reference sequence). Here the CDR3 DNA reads TGTGCCAGCAGCTTTGGGGCTCTCCCCTATGGCTACACCTTC. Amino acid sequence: CASSFGALPYGYTF.

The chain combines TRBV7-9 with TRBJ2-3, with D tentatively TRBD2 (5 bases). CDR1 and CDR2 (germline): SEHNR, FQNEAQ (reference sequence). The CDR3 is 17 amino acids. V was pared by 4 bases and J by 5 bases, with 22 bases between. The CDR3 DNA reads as TGTGCCAGCAGCTCACCGATAGGAGGCGGAAGCTTAGATACGCAGTATTTT. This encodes CASSSPIGGGSLDTQYF. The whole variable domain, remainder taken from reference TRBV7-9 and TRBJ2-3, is DTGVSQNPRHKITKRGQNVTFRCDPISEHNRLYWYRQTLGQGPEFLTYFQNEAQLEKSRLLSDRFSAERPKGSFSTLEIQRTEQGDSAMYLCASSSPIGGGSLDTQYFGPGTRLTVL.

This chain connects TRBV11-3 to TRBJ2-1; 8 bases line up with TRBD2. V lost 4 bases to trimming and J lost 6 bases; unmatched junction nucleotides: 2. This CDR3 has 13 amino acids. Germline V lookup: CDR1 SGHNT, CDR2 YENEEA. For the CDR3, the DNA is TGTGCCAGCAGCTGGACTAGCAGCAATGAGCAGTTCTTC. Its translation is CASSWTSSNEQFF.

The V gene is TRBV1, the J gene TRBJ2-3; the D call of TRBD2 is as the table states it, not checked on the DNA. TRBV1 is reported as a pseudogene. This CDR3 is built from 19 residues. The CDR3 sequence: CTSSHPSATLAAGTDTQYF. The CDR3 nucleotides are TGCACCAGCAGCCATCCTTCGGCTACGCTAGCGGCGGGCACAGATACGCAGTATTTT.

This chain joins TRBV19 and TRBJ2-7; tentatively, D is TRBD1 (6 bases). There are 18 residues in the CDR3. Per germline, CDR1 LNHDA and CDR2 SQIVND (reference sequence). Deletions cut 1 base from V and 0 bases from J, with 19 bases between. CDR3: CASSIGDKLTPSSYEQYF. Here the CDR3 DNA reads TGTGCCAGTAGTATAGGGGACAAACTAACTCCCAGCTCCTACGAGCAGTACTTC. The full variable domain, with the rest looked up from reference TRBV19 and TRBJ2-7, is DGGITQSPKYLFRKEGQNVTLSCEQNLNHDAMYWYRQDPGQGLRLIYYSQIVNDFQKGDIAEGYSVSREKKESFPLTVTSAQKNPTAFYLCASSIGDKLTPSSYEQYFGPGTRLTVT.

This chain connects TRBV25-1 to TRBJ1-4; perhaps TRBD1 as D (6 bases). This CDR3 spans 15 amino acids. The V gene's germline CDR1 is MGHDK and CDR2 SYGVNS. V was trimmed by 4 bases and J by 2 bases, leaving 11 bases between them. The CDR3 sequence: CASSAPGATNEKLFF. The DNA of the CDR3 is TGTGCCAGCAGTGCCCCAGGGGCGACTAATGAAAAACTGTTTTTT.

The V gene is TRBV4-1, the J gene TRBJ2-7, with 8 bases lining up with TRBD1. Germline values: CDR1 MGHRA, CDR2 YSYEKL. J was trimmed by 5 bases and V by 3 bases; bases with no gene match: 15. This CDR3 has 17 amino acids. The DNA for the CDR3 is TGCGCCAGCAGCCATAGATCGACCAGGGGGCCTGGGGACGAGCAGTACTTC. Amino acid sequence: CASSHRSTRGPGDEQYF.

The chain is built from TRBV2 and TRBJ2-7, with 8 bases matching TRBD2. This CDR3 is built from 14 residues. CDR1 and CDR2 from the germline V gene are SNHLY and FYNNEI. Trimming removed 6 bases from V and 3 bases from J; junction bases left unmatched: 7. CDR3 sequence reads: CASREGLVGYEQYF. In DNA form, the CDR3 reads TGTGCCAGCAGGGAGGGACTAGTCGGCTACGAGCAGTACTTC.

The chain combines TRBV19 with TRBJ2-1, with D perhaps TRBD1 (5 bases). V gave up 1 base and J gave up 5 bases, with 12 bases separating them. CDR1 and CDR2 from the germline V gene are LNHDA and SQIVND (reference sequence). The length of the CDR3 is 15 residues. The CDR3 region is CASSIVAGSHNEQFF. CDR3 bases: TGTGCCAGTAGTATAGTCGCAGGGTCCCACAATGAGCAGTTCTTC.

This CDR3 reads CASRRGGEKLFF. CDR3 nucleotides: TGTGCCAGCCGGAGGGGAGGAGAAAAACTGTTTTTT. The chain joins TRBV18 to TRBJ1-4; a weak D match, TRBD1 (5 bases). The germline V and J ends were trimmed by 8 bases and 8 bases, with 12 bases remaining between them. Germline V gives CDR1 KGHSH, CDR2 LQKENI. This CDR3 is 12 amino acids long.

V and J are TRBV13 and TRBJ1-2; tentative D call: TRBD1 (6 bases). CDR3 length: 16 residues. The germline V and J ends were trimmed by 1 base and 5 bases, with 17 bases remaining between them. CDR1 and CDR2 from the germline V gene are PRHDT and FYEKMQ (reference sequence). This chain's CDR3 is CASSLEGWQGIYGYTF. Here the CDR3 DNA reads TGTGCCAGCAGCTTAGAGGGTTGGCAGGGGATATATGGCTACACCTTC.

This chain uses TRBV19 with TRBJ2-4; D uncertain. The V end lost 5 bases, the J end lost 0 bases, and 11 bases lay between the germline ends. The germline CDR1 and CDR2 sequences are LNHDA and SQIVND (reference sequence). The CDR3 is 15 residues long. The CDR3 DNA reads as TGTGCCAGTAGTTTGGGCGCCCTAGCCAAAAACATTCAGTACTTC. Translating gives CASSLGALAKNIQYF.

The DNA of the CDR3 is TGTGCCAGCAGGGGGGGGACACAGATTAACTATGGCTACACCTTC. It codes for CASRGGTQINYGYTF. The chain couples TRBV6-5 to TRBJ1-2, with a weak D call TRBD1 (6 bases). Germline-derived CDR1 and CDR2 are MNHEY and SVGAGI. The V gene lost 6 bases and the J gene lost 1 base, with 15 bases spanning the gap. The CDR3 runs 15 residues.

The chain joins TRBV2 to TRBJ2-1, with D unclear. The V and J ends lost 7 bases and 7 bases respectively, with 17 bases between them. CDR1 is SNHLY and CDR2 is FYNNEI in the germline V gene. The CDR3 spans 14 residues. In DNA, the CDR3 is TGTGCCAGCATGGTTTGGCTAGGAAGGAATGAGCAGTTCTTC. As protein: CASMVWLGRNEQFF.

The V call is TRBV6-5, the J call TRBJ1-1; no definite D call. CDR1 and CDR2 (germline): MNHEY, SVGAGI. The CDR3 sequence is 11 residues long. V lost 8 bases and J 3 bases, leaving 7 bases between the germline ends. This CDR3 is CASGEDTEAFF. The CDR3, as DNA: TGTGCCAGCGGGGAGGACACTGAAGCTTTCTTT.

For the CDR3, the DNA is TGTGCCAGCGTTCCGGGACAGAGCTCCTACGAGCAGTACTTC. Its translation: CASVPGQSSYEQYF. The chain combines TRBV28 with TRBJ2-7; 7 bases are a match to TRBD1. Germline-derived CDR1 and CDR2 are MDHEN and SYDVKM. The CDR3 length is 14 residues. Germline trimming cut 8 bases from V and 0 bases from J; bases unmatched to any gene: 7. Combining the CDR3 with reference TRBV28 and TRBJ2-7 gives the whole variable domain DVKVTQSSRYLVKRTGEKVFLECVQDMDHENMFWYRQDPGLGLRLIYFSYDVKMKEKGDIPEGYSVSREKKERFSLILESASTNQTSMYLCASVPGQSSYEQYFGPGTRLTVT.

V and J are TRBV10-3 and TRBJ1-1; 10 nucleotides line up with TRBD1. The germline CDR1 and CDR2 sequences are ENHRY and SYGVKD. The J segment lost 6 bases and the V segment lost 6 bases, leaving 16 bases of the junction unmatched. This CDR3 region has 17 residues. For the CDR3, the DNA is TGTGCCATCAGACCGTTCCGGGACAGGGGAAAGGAGGCTGAAGCTTTCTTT. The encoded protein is CAIRPFRDRGKEAEAFF.

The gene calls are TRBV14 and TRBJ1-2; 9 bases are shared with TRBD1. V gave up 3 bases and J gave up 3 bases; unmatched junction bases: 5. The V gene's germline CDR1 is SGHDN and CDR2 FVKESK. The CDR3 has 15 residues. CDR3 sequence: CASSHRDREYYGYTF. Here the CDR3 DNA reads TGTGCCAGCAGCCACCGGGACAGGGAATACTATGGCTACACCTTC.

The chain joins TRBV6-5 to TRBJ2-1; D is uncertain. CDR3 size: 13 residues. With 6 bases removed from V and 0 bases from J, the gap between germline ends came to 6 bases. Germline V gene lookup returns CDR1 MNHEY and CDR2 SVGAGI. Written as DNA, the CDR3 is TGTGCCAGCAGAACTGACTCCTACAATGAGCAGTTCTTC. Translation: CASRTDSYNEQFF.

The CDR3, as DNA: TGTGCCAGTTCCGCGGGACAAGAGACCCAGTACTTC. This codes for CASSAGQETQYF. V gene TRBV9 combines with J gene TRBJ2-5; D may be TRBD2 (6 bases). The CDR3 runs 12 residues. V lost 8 bases, J lost 2 bases, and 10 bases lay in between. Germline lookup yields CDR1 SGDLS and CDR2 YYNGEE.

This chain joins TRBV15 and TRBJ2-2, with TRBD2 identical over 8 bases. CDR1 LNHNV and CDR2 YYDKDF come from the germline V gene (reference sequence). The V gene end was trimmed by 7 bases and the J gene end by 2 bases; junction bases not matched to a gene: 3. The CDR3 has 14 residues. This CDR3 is CATTRGGNTGELFF. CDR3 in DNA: TGTGCCACCACACGGGGGGGCAACACCGGGGAGCTGTTTTTT.

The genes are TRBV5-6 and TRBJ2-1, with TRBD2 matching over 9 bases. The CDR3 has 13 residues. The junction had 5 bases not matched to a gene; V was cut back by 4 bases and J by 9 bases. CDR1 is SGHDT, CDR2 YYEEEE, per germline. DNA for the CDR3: TGTGCCAGCAGCAAGGGACTAGCTAGTGAGCAGTTCTTC. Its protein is CASSKGLASEQFF.

The CDR3 DNA reads as TGCGCCAGCAGCTTTACTAGCGGGGGCCCCTACGAGCAGTACTTC. Its protein is CASSFTSGGPYEQYF. V and J are TRBV5-1 and TRBJ2-7; 11 bases match TRBD2. The CDR3 covers 15 residues. The germline CDR1 and CDR2 sequences are SGHRS and YFSETQ. V trimming: 2 bases; J trimming: 2 bases; junction bases outside the gene matches: 3.

The CDR3 DNA reads TGTGCCAGCAGTGAAGCATCAGGACAGGACGTCTACGAGCAGTACTTC. Its protein product is CASSEASGQDVYEQYF. This chain uses TRBV6-1 with TRBJ2-7, with 7 nucleotides matching TRBD1. V dropped 0 bases and J dropped 3; count of bases not matched to a gene: 8. Germline CDR1 is MNHNS and CDR2 is SASEGT. This CDR3 has 16 residues.